This T cell receptor (beta chain) is from a study of tissue T cells after allogeneic stem cell transplantation. The CDR3 extends over 15 amino acids. V lost 3 bases, J lost 2 bases, and 5 bases stayed unmatched. CDR1 is SGHSN, CDR2 HYEKVE, per germline. Concerning this clone itself: Its target is not known. Mouse germline and gene names are used. The missing CDR3 end, 1 residue past where the read stops, is filled in from the germline J gene.

TCRbeta CDR3 was sequenced at survey depth with template counts. Repertoires were generated with immunoSEQ multiplex PCR, while TCRdb's copy carries only in-frame clones and drops some. The sample includes roughly 4,200 clones, about 45% of them seen just once. The time point is: mouse harvest day 14 after allogeneic transplant. Each mouse received 10^7 T-cell-depleted marrow cells plus 10^6 splenic CD5+ T cells by tail vein. B6 (H2b) cells into BALB/c (H2d) mice; tissues taken at day 7 or 14. Findings and limits, study-wide: In patients and mice, blood and spleen missed much of tissue repertoire.

The sequenced sample consisted of lymph node tissue. J is TRBJ2-5 and V is TRBV12-1; 9 bases map to TRBD2. The clonotype was recovered from a female BALB/c mouse given C57BL/6 T cells with graft-versus-host disease after an allogeneic hematopoietic cell transplant. CDR3 sequence: CASSSTGGLQDTQYF. The CDR3 bases that were read are TGTGCCAGCTCTTCAACTGGGGGGCTCCAAGACACCCAGTAC. Full variable domain (missing parts from reference TRBV12-1 and TRBJ2-5): DSGVVQSPRHIIKEKGGRSVLTCIPISGHSNVVWYQQTLGKELKFLIQHYEKVERDKGFLPSRFSVQQFDDYHSEMNMSALELEDSAMYFCASSSTGGLQDTQYFGPGTRLLVL.